This TCR beta chain stems from a study of PD-L1 blockade in urothelial cancer. Study overall: Before enrollment, 0 to 3 chemotherapy regimens had been given to patients. Analysis of blood occurred 3 weeks (second dose) and 6 weeks after treatment start. Specimens of blood held a median count of roughly 150,000 T cells. Study results and caveats: It was durable-benefit patients whose tumor-associated blood clones expanded more at 3 weeks.

Comments on this clone: The antigen is unknown.

This CDR3 contains 15 residues. Unmatched junction bases numbered 3, after V lost 0 bases and J lost 5 bases. Germline assignment: CDR1 MNHEY and CDR2 SVGAGI. Time point of the sample: pretreatment peripheral blood. Measured with immunoSEQ multiplex PCR; TCRdb has only the in-frame clones, and not every one. The sample lists tens of thousands of clones, 89% occurring once. The receptor comes from an elderly woman with urothelial cancer. V is TRBV6-5 and J is TRBJ2-7, with TRBD1 matching over 11 bases. Specimen: PBMCs, collected around atezolizumab (anti-PD-L1) treatment. CDR3 protein: CASSYSRTGGNEQYF. The CDR3 nucleotides read TGTGCCAGCAGTTACTCCCGGACAGGGGGCAACGAGCAGTACTTC.